The subject of this entry is one T cell receptor beta chain. The data were taken from a study of blood T cell repertoires in COVID-19. Each participant's cohort was designated according to participant-reported clinical history. The CDR3 runs 14 residues. V dropped 2 bases and J dropped 10; count of bases not matched to a gene: 9. Germline V gene data show CDR1 as LGHDT and CDR2 as YNNKEL (reference sequence). The method was immunoSEQ multiplex PCR; TCRdb's version includes in-frame clones alone and lacks a portion of them. The table records approximately 130,000 clones, approximately 86% of them present only once.

This TCR was sampled from a woman aged 45-65 years who had recovered from COVID-19. The gene calls are TRBV3-1 (or the pseudogene TRBV3-2) and TRBJ2-7; 9 bases line up with TRBD1. Sequencing was done on a sample of PBMCs or T cells enriched from blood (not recorded which). The CDR3 DNA reads TGTGCCAGCAGCCAACCCGGACAGGGGTCAACCCAGTACTTC. Amino acids: CASSQPGQGSTQYF.